This T cell receptor beta chain was retrieved from a study of blood T cell repertoires in COVID-19. For the study at large: The cDNA or gDNA used as material had been derived from T cells, B-cell-depleted T cells, or PBMCs.

Germline CDR1 LGHNA, CDR2 YNFKEQ. V lost 3 bases, J lost 1 base, and 13 bases lay in between. The CDR3 is 15 amino acids. The table came from immunoSEQ multiplex PCR; TCRdb's copy has only in-frame clones and leaves some out. The sample lists a few hundred thousand clones, around 85% occurring once. The source material was PBMCs or T cells enriched from blood (not recorded which). The TCR was taken from a woman aged 40-49 years with acute COVID-19. The V call is TRBV4-2, the J call TRBJ2-7, with D possibly being TRBD2 (6 bases). This chain's CDR3 is CASSQGFSGSYEQYF. In DNA form, the CDR3 reads TGTGCCAGCAGCCAGGGGTTTAGCGGATCCTACGAGCAGTACTTC.